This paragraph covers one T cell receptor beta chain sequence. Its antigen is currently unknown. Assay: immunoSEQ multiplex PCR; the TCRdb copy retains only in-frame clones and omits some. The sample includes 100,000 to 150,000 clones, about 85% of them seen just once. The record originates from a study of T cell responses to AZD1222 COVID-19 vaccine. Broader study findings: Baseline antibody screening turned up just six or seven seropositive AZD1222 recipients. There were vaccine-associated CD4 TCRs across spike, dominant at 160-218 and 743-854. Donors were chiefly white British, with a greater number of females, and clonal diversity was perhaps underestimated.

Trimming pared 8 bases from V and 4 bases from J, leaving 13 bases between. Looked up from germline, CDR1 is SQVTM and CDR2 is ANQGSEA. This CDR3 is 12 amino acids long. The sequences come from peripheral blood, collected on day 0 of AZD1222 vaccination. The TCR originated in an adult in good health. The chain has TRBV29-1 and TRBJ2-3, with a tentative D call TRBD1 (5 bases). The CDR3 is CSLLRGADTQYF. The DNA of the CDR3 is TGCAGCCTCTTAAGGGGCGCAGATACGCAGTATTTT.